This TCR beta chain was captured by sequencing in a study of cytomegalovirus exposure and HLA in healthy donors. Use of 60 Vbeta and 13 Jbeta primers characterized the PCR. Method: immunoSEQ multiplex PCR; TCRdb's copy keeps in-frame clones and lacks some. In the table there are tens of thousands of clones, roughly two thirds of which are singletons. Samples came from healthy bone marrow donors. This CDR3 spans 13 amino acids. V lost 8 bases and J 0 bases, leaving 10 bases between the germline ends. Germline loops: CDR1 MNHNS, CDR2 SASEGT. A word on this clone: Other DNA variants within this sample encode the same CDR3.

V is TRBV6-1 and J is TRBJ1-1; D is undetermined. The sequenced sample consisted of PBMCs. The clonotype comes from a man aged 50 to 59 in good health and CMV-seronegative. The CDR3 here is CASGRELNTEAFF. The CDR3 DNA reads TGTGCCAGCGGGAGGGAGTTGAACACTGAAGCTTTCTTT.